This T cell receptor beta chain was identified during a study of human T cells and chemical hapten exposure. Study-level information: Weekly administration of diphenylcyclopropenone to the scalp of patients continued throughout the roughly 23-week study.

In the authors' methods: Across samples, TCR counts had a median of approximately 100,000 and ranged from roughly 20,000 to 690,600. MiXCR was run by TCRdb on the RACE reads, yielding one entry per CDR3 protein. It is TCRdb's table, rather than the study itself, that gives the V and J calls and clone size. The sample consists of over 50,000 distinct CDR3 sequences, 8.5% to 10% of them appearing once. Noted time point: pre-sensitization, week 0. Treatment noted: therapeutic diphenylcyclopropenone sensitization with weekly scalp DPC. Total RNA was extracted from unfractionated whole blood. The CDR3 is 18 amino acids. Germline V gene data show CDR1 as MGHRA and CDR2 as YSYEKL. Trimming at V came to 0 bases and at J to 2 bases, leaving 11 bases not matched to a gene. This clonotype has at least ten counts.

This chain links TRBV4-1 with TRBJ2-7; 9 bases fit TRBD2. The receptor comes from a woman under 40 with alopecia areata. Some clones in this sample may be carry-over from other donors' samples. Material: whole blood, obtained in connection with sensitization to the hapten diphenylcyclopropenone (DPC). The CDR3 DNA sequence: TGCGCCAGCAGCCAAGAAATCATCCTAGCGGGGCGCGCCTACGAGCAGTACTTC. It encodes CASSQEIILAGRAYEQYF.